This is a list of T cell receptor beta chains from one sample in a study of cytomegalovirus exposure and HLA in healthy donors. Data came from immunoSEQ multiplex PCR; TCRdb stores just in-frame clones and leaves some out. Of 120,000 or so clones listed, roughly 70% are singletons. The sequencing sample was made of PBMCs. The receptors were gathered from a man aged 35-49 years in good health and CMV-seropositive. The CDR3 runs from the conserved cysteine through the conserved F or W. Fields, in order: J gene, V gene, CDR3 protein.

J gene: TRBJ2-1
V gene: TRBV19
CDR3 protein: CASSLGLSSYNEQFF

J gene: TRBJ2-5
V gene: TRBV25-1
CDR3 protein: CASLGGQGFQETQYF

J gene: TRBJ2-2
V gene: TRBV19
CDR3 protein: CASSIKGLAGVFPNTGELFF

J gene: TRBJ2-7
V gene: TRBV28
CDR3 protein: CASRNPGQGNEQYF

J gene: TRBJ1-3
V gene: TRBV10-3
CDR3 protein: CATQTGVLGNTIYF

J gene: TRBJ2-7
V gene: TRBV2
CDR3 protein: CASRLTGTYF

J gene: TRBJ2-7
V gene: TRBV10-2
CDR3 protein: CASSVGGSSYEQYF

J gene: TRBJ1-2
V gene: TRBV5-1
CDR3 protein: CASSLQGDYGYTF

J gene: TRBJ1-3
V gene: TRBV6-5
CDR3 protein: CATWTGAGNTIYF

J gene: TRBJ2-2
V gene: TRBV6-5
CDR3 protein: CASSRGSGRAGELFF

J gene: TRBJ1-2
V gene: TRBV10-3
CDR3 protein: CAIRDDPGQVNYGYTF

J gene: TRBJ2-7
V gene: TRBV28
CDR3 protein: CASSFSEGLIYEQYF

J gene: TRBJ1-2
V gene: TRBV30
CDR3 protein: CAWSGIGQGGGYTF